This is a list of T cell receptor beta chains from one sample in a study of blood T cell repertoires in COVID-19. Data came from immunoSEQ multiplex PCR; TCRdb stores just in-frame clones and leaves some out. The data show roughly 65,000 clones, approximately 86% seen once. The sequenced sample was peripheral blood. The receptors derive from a woman in her sixties with acute or convalescent COVID-19. CDR3s include the opening cysteine and the closing phenylalanine or tryptophan. The order of the fields is J gene, D gene, clone size, V gene, CDR3 protein, CDR3 DNA. D genes are given only for firm matches. Expanded clones get a size class; other rows say once, few or many, or leave the size out.

j_gene: TRBJ2-7
d_gene: -
abundance: -
v_gene: TRBV20-1
CDR3aa: CSAAPTYEQYF
CDR3nt: TGCAGTGCTGCGCCCACTTACGAGCAGTACTTC

j_gene: TRBJ1-1
d_gene: -
abundance: few
v_gene: TRBV3-1/TRBV3-2
CDR3aa: CASSSRRGNTEAFF
CDR3nt: TGTGCCAGCAGCTCCCGACGCGGGAACACTGAAGCTTTCTTT

j_gene: TRBJ1-3
d_gene: -
abundance: -
v_gene: TRBV19
CDR3aa: CASKMDRGSGNTIYF
CDR3nt: TGTGCCAGTAAAATGGATCGGGGCTCTGGAAACACCATATATTTT

j_gene: TRBJ1-3
d_gene: -
abundance: -
v_gene: TRBV3-1/TRBV3-2
CDR3aa: CASSQRFSGNTIYF
CDR3nt: TGTGCCAGCAGCCAGAGATTCTCTGGAAACACCATATATTTT

j_gene: TRBJ1-5
d_gene: -
abundance: -
v_gene: TRBV10-3
CDR3aa: CAISENRDQPQHF
CDR3nt: TGTGCCATCAGTGAAAACAGGGATCAGCCCCAGCATTTT

j_gene: TRBJ1-2
d_gene: -
abundance: few
v_gene: TRBV4-1
CDR3aa: CASSQDRPGYGYTF
CDR3nt: TGCGCCAGCAGCCAAGATCGCCCAGGGTATGGCTACACCTTC

j_gene: TRBJ1-1
d_gene: TRBD1
abundance: -
v_gene: TRBV5-1
CDR3aa: CASSGRQGNTEAFF
CDR3nt: TGCGCCAGCAGCGGGAGACAGGGGAACACTGAAGCTTTCTTT

j_gene: TRBJ1-3
d_gene: TRBD1
abundance: -
v_gene: TRBV27
CDR3aa: CATQLGTEGGNTIYF
CDR3nt: TGTGCCACCCAACTCGGGACAGAAGGTGGAAACACCATATATTTT

j_gene: TRBJ1-2
d_gene: TRBD1
abundance: -
v_gene: TRBV24-1
CDR3aa: CATSDSDRNYGYTF
CDR3nt: TGTGCCACCAGTGACTCGGACAGGAACTATGGCTACACCTTC

j_gene: TRBJ2-3
d_gene: -
abundance: -
v_gene: TRBV2
CDR3aa: CASSYAGFTDTQYF
CDR3nt: TGTGCCAGCAGCTACGCGGGGTTCACAGATACGCAGTATTTT

j_gene: TRBJ2-4
d_gene: TRBD1
abundance: -
v_gene: TRBV5-1
CDR3aa: CASSFPGQENIQYF
CDR3nt: TGCGCCAGCAGCTTCCCGGGACAGGAAAACATTCAGTACTTC

j_gene: TRBJ2-6
d_gene: TRBD1
abundance: -
v_gene: TRBV2
CDR3aa: CASTGTVVISGANVLTF
CDR3nt: TGTGCCAGCACTGGGACAGTCGTCATCTCTGGGGCCAACGTCCTGACTTTC